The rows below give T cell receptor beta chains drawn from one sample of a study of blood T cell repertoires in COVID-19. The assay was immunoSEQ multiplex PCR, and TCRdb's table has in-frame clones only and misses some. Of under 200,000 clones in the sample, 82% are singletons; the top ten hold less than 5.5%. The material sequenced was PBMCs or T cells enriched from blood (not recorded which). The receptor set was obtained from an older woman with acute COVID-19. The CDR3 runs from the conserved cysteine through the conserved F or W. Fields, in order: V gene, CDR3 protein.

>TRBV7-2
CASSLDTGKMHF
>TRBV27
CASFAAPPGGYGYTF
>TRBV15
CATSSRSGTGAFF
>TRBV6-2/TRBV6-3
CASSYPFTGGSGEAFF
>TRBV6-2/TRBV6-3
CASSYTGAYGYTF
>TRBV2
CASTLQGLSNQPQHF
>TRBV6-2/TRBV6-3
CASSYSTSGGVGTDTQYF
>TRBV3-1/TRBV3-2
CASSQVPTGSGGNQPQHF
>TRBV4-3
CASSQGPSGTLGGETQYF
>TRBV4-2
CASSIRGADTGELFF
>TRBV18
CASSPSGEKLFF
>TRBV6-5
CASRRDSTGELFF
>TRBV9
CASGLGQTTEAFF
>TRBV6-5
CASSYVSLYGYTF
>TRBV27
CASSPRQGALGYTF
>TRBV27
CASSLSLAWSTDTQYF
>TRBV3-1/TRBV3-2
CASSQNNRNTGELFF
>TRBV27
CASSLTRNTGELFF
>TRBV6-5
CASSTPGQLGYTF
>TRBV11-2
CASSLQDRGRDTF
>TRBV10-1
CASSLRENTEAFF
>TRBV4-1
CASSQDMPPQTEAFF
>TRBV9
CASSVDSGSTGNTIYF
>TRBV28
CASSFIGQGAGEQFF
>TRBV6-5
CASRRGTYNEQFF
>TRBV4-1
CASRVPGGNEKLFF
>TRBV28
CASSLPPGQGATNEKLFF
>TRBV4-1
CASSRPGQGNGEAFF
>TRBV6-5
CASSTGAQSNYGYTF
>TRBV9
CASSVGALLGGADTQYF
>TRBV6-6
CASSLSTVQETQYF
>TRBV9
CASSVNGLAYEQYF
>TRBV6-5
CASSSPGTSGYNEQFF
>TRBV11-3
CASSLAGTGPYEQYF
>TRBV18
CASSRVAGTYEQYF
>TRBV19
CASSIERGRRNEQFF
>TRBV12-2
CASRLEAGGSTDTQYF
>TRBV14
CASSQDLAGHRQYF
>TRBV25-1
CASSEPTGQKNIQYF
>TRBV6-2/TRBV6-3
CASSYEAGAGTDTQYF
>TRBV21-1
CASSKAKGVGFF
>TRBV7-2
CASSLSVSGEIYEQYF
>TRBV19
CASSMVSAGYNEQFF
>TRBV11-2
CASSPQVNQPQHF